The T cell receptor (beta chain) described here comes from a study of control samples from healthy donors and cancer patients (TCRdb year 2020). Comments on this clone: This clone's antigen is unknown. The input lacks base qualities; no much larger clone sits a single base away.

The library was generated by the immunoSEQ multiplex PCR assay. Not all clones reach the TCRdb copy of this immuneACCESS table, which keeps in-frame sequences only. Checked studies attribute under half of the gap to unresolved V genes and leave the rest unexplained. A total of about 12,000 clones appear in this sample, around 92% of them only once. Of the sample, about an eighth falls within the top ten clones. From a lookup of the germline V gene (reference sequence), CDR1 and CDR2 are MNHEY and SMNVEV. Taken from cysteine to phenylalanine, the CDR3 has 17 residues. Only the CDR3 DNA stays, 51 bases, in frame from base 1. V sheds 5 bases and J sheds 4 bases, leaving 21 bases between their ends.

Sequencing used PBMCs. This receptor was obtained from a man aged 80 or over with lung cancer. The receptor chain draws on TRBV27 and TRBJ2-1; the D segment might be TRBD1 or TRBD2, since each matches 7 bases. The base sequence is TGTGCCAGCAGTCCACCAAGGGGGCGGGGGAAGTACAATGAGCAGTTCTTC. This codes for CASSPPRGRGKYNEQFF.